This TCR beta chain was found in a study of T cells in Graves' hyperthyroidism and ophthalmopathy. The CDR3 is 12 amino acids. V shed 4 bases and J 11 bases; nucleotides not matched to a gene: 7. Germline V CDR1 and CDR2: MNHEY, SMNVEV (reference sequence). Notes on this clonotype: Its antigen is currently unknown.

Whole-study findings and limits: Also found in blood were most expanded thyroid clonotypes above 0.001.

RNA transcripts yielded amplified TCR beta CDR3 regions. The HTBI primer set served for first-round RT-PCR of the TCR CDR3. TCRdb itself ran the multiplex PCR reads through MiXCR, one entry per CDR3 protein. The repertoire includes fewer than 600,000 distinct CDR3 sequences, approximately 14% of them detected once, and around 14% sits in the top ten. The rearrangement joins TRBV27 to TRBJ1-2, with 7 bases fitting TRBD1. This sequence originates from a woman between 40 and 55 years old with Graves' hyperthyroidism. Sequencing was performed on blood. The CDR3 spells CASSSTGFGYTF. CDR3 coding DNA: TGTGCCAGCAGTTCGACAGGGTTTGGGTACACCTTC.